The following is a TCR beta chain sequence with its context. Its specificity is not known. The CDR3 sequence is 14 residues long. Germline assignment: CDR1 MNHNY and CDR2 SVGAGI (reference sequence). Deletions cut 7 bases from V and 1 base from J, with 13 bases between. This sample is drawn from a study of cytomegalovirus exposure and HLA in healthy donors. Regarding the study as a whole: Most TCRs appeared rarely, but some public TCRs recurred in many donors. Prediction of most subjects' HLA-A and HLA-B alleles by TCR beta sequences was reportedly accurate.

A multiplex PCR was run with 60 Vbeta primers and 13 Jbeta primers. Sequencing used immunoSEQ multiplex PCR; TCRdb keeps in-frame clones, though not all of them. The repertoire holds roughly 81,000 clones, around three quarters seen once, with 2% to 3% in the top ten. The chain carries TRBV6-6 and TRBJ1-1; D is perhaps TRBD1 (6 bases). The TCR was taken from a man aged 25 to 40 in good health and CMV-seronegative. The specimen sequenced was PBMCs. The CDR3 is CASTTSTGNTEAFF. For the CDR3, the DNA is TGTGCCAGCACCACGTCGACAGGGAACACTGAAGCTTTCTTT.